What follows is one T cell receptor (beta chain) and its context. Its target is not known. Libraries of TRB cDNA were made by 5' RACE and carried UMIs. With the 5' RACE reads reprocessed, TCRdb shows one record per CDR3 protein and no DNA. Its clone listing holds 5,000 to 6,000 distinct CDR3 sequences. At around 300,000 cells each, triplicate sorts were carried out for each CD8+ T cell subset. Germline CDR1 is MGHDK and CDR2 is SYGVNS. The CDR3 has 16 amino acids. The data belong to a study of CXCR3-negative and CXCR3-positive naive CD8 T cells. Findings and caveats of the study: With respect to TRBV-TRBJ usage, naive CXCR3-negative and CXCR3-positive cells were similar; memory differed. Comparison of naive cells showed more hydrophobic TRB CDR3s in CXCR3-positive than in CXCR3-negative naive cells.

The origin of this receptor is a human donor in good health. Some clones in this sample may be carry-over from other donors' samples. Material: naive CXCR3- CD8+ T cells from blood. Subset described: CD45RO-CCR7+CD27+CD95- naive CD8+ T cells lacking CXCR3 (TNR3-). The genes are TRBV25-1 and TRBJ1-4. Here the CDR3 reads CASSESDTATNEKLFF.